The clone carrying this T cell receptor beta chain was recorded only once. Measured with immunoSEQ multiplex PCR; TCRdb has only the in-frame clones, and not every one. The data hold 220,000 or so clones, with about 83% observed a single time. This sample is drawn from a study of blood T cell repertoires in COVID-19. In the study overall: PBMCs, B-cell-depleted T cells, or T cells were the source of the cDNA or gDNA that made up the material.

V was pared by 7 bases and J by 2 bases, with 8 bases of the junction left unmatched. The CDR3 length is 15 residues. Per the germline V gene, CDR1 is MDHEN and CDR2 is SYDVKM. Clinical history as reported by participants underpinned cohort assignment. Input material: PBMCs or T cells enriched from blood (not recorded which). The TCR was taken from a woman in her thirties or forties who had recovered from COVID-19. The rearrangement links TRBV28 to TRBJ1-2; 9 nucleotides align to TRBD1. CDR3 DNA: TGTGCCAGCACCAAACCCGGGACAGGGAACTATGGCTACACCTTC. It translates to CASTKPGTGNYGYTF.